The 2 T cell receptor beta chains listed next were all sequenced from one sample in a study of blood T cell repertoires in COVID-19. Assay: immunoSEQ multiplex PCR; the TCRdb copy retains only in-frame clones and omits some. The sample includes approximately 200,000 clones, 80% to 85% of them seen just once. Input material: peripheral blood. The receptors originated from a woman aged 55-70 years with acute or convalescent COVID-19.

The J gene is TRBJ1-1, the V gene TRBV7-9; TRBD1 matches at 7 bases. The junction had 4 bases not matched to a gene; V was cut back by 5 bases and J by 1 base. Germline lookup yields CDR1 SEHNR and CDR2 FQNEAQ (reference sequence). The CDR3 contains 14 residues. CDR3 sequence: CASSRQGWNTEAFF. In DNA form, the CDR3 reads TGTGCCAGCAGCAGACAGGGTTGGAACACTGAAGCTTTCTTT. Based on the CDR3 plus reference TRBV7-9 and TRBJ1-1, the full variable domain is DTGVSQNPRHKITKRGQNVTFRCDPISEHNRLYWYRQTLGQGPEFLTYFQNEAQLEKSRLLSDRFSAERPKGSFSTLEIQRTEQGDSAMYLCASSRQGWNTEAFFGQGTRLTVV.

This rearrangement joins TRBV4-1 to TRBJ1-5, with D unresolved. V lost 1 base and J 5 bases, leaving 9 bases between the germline ends. CDR1 is MGHRA and CDR2 is YSYEKL in the germline V gene. The CDR3 contains 14 residues. DNA for the CDR3: TGCGCCAGCAGCCAAGCCGCGGGTTATCAGCCCCAGCATTTT. It specifies CASSQAAGYQPQHF.